This T cell receptor (beta chain) was sequenced in a study of shared clonotypes between healthy human individuals. This clone has at least ten counts. Recent acute infections and vaccinations were absent in the healthy HIV-negative adult donors. From CD4+ cells came CD45RA+ naive and CD45RA-negative memory subsets. Trimming removed 5 bases from V and 3 bases from J, with 11 bases in between. The length of the CDR3 is 13 residues. The germline CDR1 and CDR2 sequences are MDHEN and SYDVKM. Genomic DNA (from each subset) was split evenly across several immunoSEQ plates. Produced via immunoSEQ multiplex PCR; TCRdb's table is partial and in-frame only. The repertoire consists of 700,000 or so clones, with about 78% occurring once and the leading ten covering about 1.7%.

This receptor was taken from a woman aged 25 to 39 in good health. J is TRBJ2-7 and V is TRBV28, with a possible D match to TRBD2 (5 bases). What was sequenced was memory CD4+ T cells sorted from blood. Subset specified: CD45RA-negative fraction. CDR3 bases: TGTGCCAGCAGTACGGGGTTTCACTACGAGCAGTACTTC. It codes for CASSTGFHYEQYF.